This record covers a single T cell receptor (beta chain). What it binds is unknown. With 5 bases clipped from V and 2 bases from J, the junction kept 2 bases outside the gene matches. Germline values: CDR1 SQVTM, CDR2 ANQGSEA. There are 12 residues in the CDR3. The data derive from a study of siplizumab effects on memory and regulatory T cells. Assays captured about 10^5 TCR templates per sample. Method: immunoSEQ multiplex PCR; TCRdb's copy keeps in-frame clones and lacks some. The table lists around 72,000 clones, under 95% of them singletons. Study-level points and caveats: A minor fraction of alloreactive clones, and no more, mapped to unstimulated subsets. In the presence of siplizumab, alloreactive sequences traceable to unstimulated CD4+ memory cells were significantly reduced.

The chain combines TRBV29-1 with TRBJ2-7, with TRBD2 matching over 8 bases. Specimen: CD8+ T cells sorted from blood. The source is a human donor in good health. Written as DNA, the CDR3 is TGCAGCGTTACGACTAGCGCCTACGAGCAGTACTTC. This codes for CSVTTSAYEQYF.